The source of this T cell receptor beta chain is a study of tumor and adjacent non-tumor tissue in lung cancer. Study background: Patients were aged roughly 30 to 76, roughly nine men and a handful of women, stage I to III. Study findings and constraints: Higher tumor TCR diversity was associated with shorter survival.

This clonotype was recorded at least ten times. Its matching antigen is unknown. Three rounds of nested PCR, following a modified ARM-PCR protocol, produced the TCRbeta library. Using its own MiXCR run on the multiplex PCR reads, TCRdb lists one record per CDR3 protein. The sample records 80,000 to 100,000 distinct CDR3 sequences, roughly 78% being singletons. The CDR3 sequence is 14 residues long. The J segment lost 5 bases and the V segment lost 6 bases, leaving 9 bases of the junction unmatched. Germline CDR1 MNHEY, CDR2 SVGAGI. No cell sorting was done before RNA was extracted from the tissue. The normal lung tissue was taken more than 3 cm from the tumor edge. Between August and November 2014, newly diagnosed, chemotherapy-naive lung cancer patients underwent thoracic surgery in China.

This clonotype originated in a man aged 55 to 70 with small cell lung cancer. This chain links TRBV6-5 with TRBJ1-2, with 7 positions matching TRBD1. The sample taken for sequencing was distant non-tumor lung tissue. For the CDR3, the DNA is TGTGCCAGCAGGGATACAGGGGTGGGGTATGGCTACACCTTC. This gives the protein CASRDTGVGYGYTF.